The TCR beta chain described here comes from a study of early T cells in non-severe SARS-CoV-2 infection. This clonotype has a handful of counts. TCRdb reprocessed the 5' RACE reads via MiXCR and lists one record per CDR3 protein. The table records some 64,000 distinct CDR3 sequences, about 13% of them present only once. V dropped 1 base and J dropped 0; count of bases not matched to a gene: 4. The CDR3 length is 16 residues. Germline V gene sequence: CDR1 LNHNV, CDR2 YYDKDF (reference sequence). The origin of this receptor is an adult who was a healthcare worker with PCR-confirmed SARS-CoV-2 infection or an uninfected control (not recorded which). The sample consisted of whole blood. This rearrangement joins TRBV15 to TRBJ2-5; 8 nucleotides agree with TRBD2. CDR3 nucleotides: TGTGCCACCAGCAGAGGTATTAGCGGGAACCAAGAGACCCAGTACTTC. Amino acid sequence: CATSRGISGNQETQYF.